The 22 T cell receptor beta chains in this list originate from one sample, sequenced in a study of tumor-infiltrating lymphocytes in primary liver carcinoma. Production of TCR beta cDNA used approximately 0.45 ug total RNA together with a constant-region primer. Libraries for TCR beta were built through three nested multiplex PCR rounds, which together made up a slightly modified ARM-PCR procedure. Running approximately 10 cycles apiece, the first two PCR rounds relied on TRBV1-TRBV30 forward primers together with a C-beta reverse primer. TCRdb analysed the multiplex PCR reads with MiXCR anew, one entry per CDR3 protein. The sample holds 310,000 or so distinct CDR3 sequences, roughly 61% seen once. Extraction also yielded germline DNA, while blood RNA was obtained from unsorted whole blood. The source material was peripheral blood. The receptors originated from a man aged 35 to 55 with primary liver carcinoma and hepatitis B virus infection.

To note about this clonotype: A much larger clone lies a single base off, so this may be a read error. This chain connects TRBV5-6 to TRBJ1-2; D is possibly TRBD1 (6 bases). The V end lost 1 base, the J end lost 7 bases, and 23 bases lay between the germline ends. Germline V gene data show CDR1 as SGHDT and CDR2 as YYEEEE. CDR3 length equals 17 residues. CDR3 residues: CASSLRTDWVRKLGYTF. In DNA, the CDR3 is TGTGCCAGCAGCTTGCGGACAGATTGGGTCAGAAAACTTGGCTACACCTTC.

The CDR3 DNA reads as TGCAGCGTTGGGAGGACTACCGGCAATGAGCAGTTCTTC. This codes for CSVGRTTGNEQFF. This sequence joins TRBV29-1 and TRBJ2-1; perhaps TRBD2 as D (6 bases). The CDR3 has 13 amino acids. V lost 4 bases to trimming and J lost 6 bases, with 13 bases between them. Germline CDR1 and CDR2: SQVTM and ANQGSEA.

In regard to this clonotype: Possible read error: a much larger clone is one base away. This chain links TRBV11-1 with TRBJ2-1; 7 bases align to TRBD2. J gave up 7 bases and V 5 bases, and 5 bases lay outside the gene matches. CDR1 SGHAT and CDR2 FQDESV come from the germline V gene (reference sequence). The CDR3 contains 13 residues. In nucleotides, the CDR3 is TGTGCCAGCAGCGTGGGAGGGCCGAATGAGCAGTTCTTC. Translation gives CASSVGGPNEQFF.

In its sample, this clonotype was seen a few times. Possible read error: a much larger clone is one base away. Because the CDR3 is missing its conserved closing phenylalanine or tryptophan, this is likely a read error. J is TRBJ1-1 and V is TRBV12-3 or TRBV12-4; perhaps TRBD1 as D (6 bases). This CDR3 region has 14 residues. Between the trimmed V and J ends, which lost 6 bases and 8 bases, there was a span of 19 bases. In DNA form, the CDR3 reads TGTGCCAGCAGCCCTCGGTTGAGGGGGTCCGAAGCTTTCTCT. Its translation is CASSPRLRGSEAFS.

As for this clonotype: A much larger clone lies a single base off, so this may be a read error. The genes are TRBV14 and TRBJ2-3, with TRBD2 matching 10 bases. The germline gives CDR1 SGHDN, CDR2 FVKESK. The V segment lost 6 bases and the J segment 11 bases; nucleotides outside the gene matches: 8. CDR3 length: 13 amino acids. The CDR3 loop reads CASSSGRYSKQYF. The CDR3 DNA is TGTGCCAGCAGTAGCGGGAGGTATTCTAAGCAGTATTTT.

About this clonotype: The conserved phenylalanine or tryptophan is not found at the CDR3 terminus, so this likely reflects a read error. The DNA of the CDR3 is TGTGCTAGCAGCGACCGGGCAGGCGGGGAGCTGTTTTCT. It is translated as CASSDRAGGELFS. The V call is TRBV11-2, the J call TRBJ2-2; D unclear. Germline values: CDR1 SGHAT, CDR2 FQNNGV. The CDR3 is 13 residues long.

Notes on this clonotype: A read error is possible here, since a much larger clone lies one base away. The rearrangement uses TRBV12-3 or TRBV12-4 and TRBJ1-1; D is ambiguous. This CDR3 has 13 amino acids. For the CDR3, the DNA is TGTACCAGCCTAGGGATTACCAACACTGAAGCTTTCTTT. Translation gives CTSLGITNTEAFF.

Many counts were recorded for this clonotype. The gene calls are TRBV10-2 and TRBJ2-6; D gene uncertain. With 10 bases removed from V and 4 bases from J, the gap between germline ends came to 8 bases. The CDR3 runs 12 residues. The germline gives CDR1 WSHSY, CDR2 SAAADI. CDR3 coding DNA: TGCGCCACCCGCCAAGGGGCCAACGTCCTGACTTTC. This encodes CATRQGANVLTF.

The V and J genes are TRBV5-1 and TRBJ1-3, with D tentatively TRBD1 (6 bases). The CDR3 sequence is 13 residues long. The germline V gene has CDR1 SGHRS and CDR2 YFSETQ. V was pared by 0 bases and J by 7 bases, with 8 bases between. The CDR3 is CASSLEQGNTIYF. The DNA of the CDR3 is TGCGCCAGCAGCTTGGAGCAGGGGAACACCATATATTTT.

As for this clonotype: Germline and junction disagree at one end, which may indicate a read error. The V call is TRBV5-5, the J call TRBJ1-3; D is unresolved. The CDR3 totals 14 residues. Looked up from germline, CDR1 is SGHKS and CDR2 is YYEKEE (reference sequence). The CDR3 is CAGSQWGTGNTIYF. Written as DNA, the CDR3 is TGTGCCGGCAGCCAGTGGGGAACCGGAAACACCATATATTTT.

The V call is TRBV6-1, the J call TRBJ2-7; D is possibly TRBD2 (5 bases). V lost 5 bases to trimming and J lost 6 bases, with 20 bases between them. The CDR3 runs 15 residues. The germline V gene encodes CDR1 MNHNS and CDR2 SASEGT. CDR3 nucleotides: TGTGCCAGCAGTCCCGGGGTTAGTAAGCACTGCGAGCAGTACTTC. Translating it yields CASSPGVSKHCEQYF.

The sample holds many counts of this clonotype. CDR3 coding DNA: TGCGCCAGCAGGGGACTAAACACCGGGGAGCTGTTTTTT. Its translation is CASRGLNTGELFF. The J gene is TRBJ2-2, the V gene TRBV10-2, with 7 bases identical to TRBD2. The length of the CDR3 is 13 residues. Trimming took 6 bases from V and 2 from J; bases not matched to a gene: 0. Germline V lookup: CDR1 WSHSY, CDR2 SAAADI.

The chain uses TRBV5-4 and TRBJ2-5; TRBD1 is a possible D gene (6 bases). Germline loops: CDR1 SGHNT, CDR2 YYREEE (reference sequence). The CDR3 contains 14 residues. The V gene lost 5 bases and the J gene lost 5 bases, with 16 bases spanning the gap. DNA of the CDR3: TGTGCCAGCAGATCACAGGGTCCCATGGAGACCCAGTACTTC. Translated: CASRSQGPMETQYF. The full variable domain, completed using reference TRBV5-4 and TRBJ2-5, is ETGVTQSPTHLIKTRGQQVTLRCSSQSGHNTVSWYQQALGQGPQFIFQYYREEENGRGNFPPRFSGLQFPNYSSELNVNALELDDSALYLCASRSQGPMETQYFGPGTRLLVL.

This clonotype has just one count. A junction end diverges from the germline sequence, so it may reflect a read error. The chain links TRBV12-3 or TRBV12-4 to TRBJ1-1, with 8 bases lining up with TRBD1. CDR3 size: 17 residues. CDR3: CASSFFQSDRANNEAFF. CDR3 DNA: TGTGCCAGCAGTTTCTTTCAGTCGGACAGGGCGAACAATGAAGCTTTTTTT.

J is TRBJ2-2 and V is TRBV6-1, with D possibly called TRBD1 or TRBD2 (6 bases each). Germline lookup yields CDR1 MNHNS and CDR2 SASEGT. Deletions cut 11 bases from V and 8 bases from J, with 24 bases between. The CDR3 consists of 15 residues. The DNA for the CDR3 is TGTGCCGGCAATGAATCGGGGGCAGGCACGGGGGAGCTGTTTTTT. Protein product: CAGNESGAGTGELFF.

The V gene is TRBV5-1, the J gene TRBJ2-5; tentatively, D is TRBD2 (6 bases). Germline assignment: CDR1 SGHRS and CDR2 YFSETQ. The germline V and J ends were trimmed by 5 bases and 7 bases, with 30 bases remaining between them. The CDR3 has 18 amino acids. The CDR3 reads CASSSLESRGTALGTQYF. DNA of the CDR3: TGCGCCAGCAGTTCCCTGGAATCGCGGGGAACCGCTCTAGGGACCCAGTACTTC.

Regarding this clonotype: A much larger clone lies one base from this, so it may be a read error. The chain has TRBV29-1 and TRBJ1-1; D unresolved. The V gene lost 5 bases and the J gene lost 3 bases, with 7 bases spanning the gap. The germline gives CDR1 SQVTM, CDR2 ANQGSEA. This CDR3 has 11 residues. CDR3 amino acids: CSVFKDTEAFF. The CDR3 nucleotides read TGCAGCGTTTTCAAGGACACTGAAGCTTTCTTT.

This clonotype was picked up a small number of times. This rearrangement joins TRBV7-9 to TRBJ2-7; D is uncertain. Trimming pared 7 bases from V and 2 bases from J, leaving 9 bases between. The CDR3 extends over 12 amino acids. Germline assignment: CDR1 SEHNR and CDR2 FQNEAQ (reference sequence). CDR3 DNA: TGTGCCAGCACCCTCGGACCCTACGAGCAGTACTTC. This codes for CASTLGPYEQYF.

As to this clonotype: A junction end diverges from the germline sequence, so it may reflect a read error. J is TRBJ2-6 and V is TRBV11-2; D might be TRBD1 (5 bases). Germline CDR1 reads SGHAT; CDR2 reads FQNNGV. The CDR3 runs to 14 residues. The CDR3 here is CASSIGAGANVLTF. CDR3 DNA: TGTGCCAGCAGCATAGGGGCTGGGGCCAACGTCTTGACTTTC.

A remark on this clonotype: Its ends do not fully match the called genes, so a read error is possible. This chain uses TRBV7-8 with TRBJ2-1, with TRBD2 identical over 13 bases. This CDR3 contains 16 residues. Germline loops: CDR1 SGHVS, CDR2 FQNEAQ. The CDR3: CVSSLTSGRRINEQFF. The CDR3, as DNA: TGTGTCAGCAGCTTGACTAGCGGGAGGCGAATCAATGAGCAGTTCTTC.

Concerning this clonotype: A read error may produce the germline difference seen at one junction end. The CDR3 protein is CVSSQKGQWADTGELFF. As DNA, the CDR3 is TGTGTCAGCAGCCAAAAAGGACAGTGGGCCGACACCGGGGAGCTGTTTTTT. The rearrangement links TRBV11-2 to TRBJ2-2; tentatively, D is TRBD1 (6 bases). This CDR3 region has 17 residues. Germline V gene data show CDR1 as SGHAT and CDR2 as FQNNGV.

Of note for this clonotype: At one end the junction does not follow the germline gene, possibly because of a read error. The chain joins TRBV29-1 to TRBJ1-2; D perhaps matches TRBD1 (5 bases). The CDR3 is made up of 13 amino acids. From germline, CDR1 is SQVTM and CDR2 ANQGSEA. CDR3 nucleotides: TGCAGCGTTCCTGAGGTCAGGGACTATGGTTACACCTTC. Its protein product is CSVPEVRDYGYTF.